What follows are 18 T cell receptor beta chains derived from one specimen sequenced in a study of CD8+CD57+ T cells in acquired aplastic anemia. It was patients with CD8+CD57+ cell expansion by flow cytometry who were chosen for sequencing. It was genomic DNA that served as the template for profiling TCR beta VDJ and CDR3. TCRdb re-derived calls from the reads in MiXCR, one entry per CDR3 protein. The table shows around 430,000 distinct CDR3 sequences, with around 30% occurring only once. Sequenced material: sorted CD4+, CD8+, or CD8+CD57+ T cells (not recorded which) from PBMCs. The receptors here all came from a human donor with aplastic anemia.

This clonotype was seen at least ten times. The J gene is TRBJ1-5, the V gene TRBV20-1, with 8 bases identical to TRBD1. V lost 4 bases to trimming and J lost 2 bases; unmatched junction nucleotides: 4. The CDR3 has 14 amino acids. CDR1 DFQATT and CDR2 SNEGSKA come from the germline V gene (reference sequence). CDR3 DNA sequence: TGCAGTGCTACGGACAGGGTGGGCAATCAGCCCCAGCATTTT. It translates to CSATDRVGNQPQHF.

With regard to this clonotype: No DNA is shown, since the ends of the CDR3 on it are uncertain; the CDR3 is the one TCRdb lists. The chain combines TRBV25-1 with TRBJ1-2; no DNA check was done on the table's D call, TRBD1. The CDR3 sequence runs 14 residues, both termini included. Germline V lookup: CDR1 MGHDK, CDR2 SYGVNS. The CDR3 region is CACSARDRSYGYTF.

This clonotype was observed a few times. The rearrangement links TRBV6-1 to TRBJ2-2, with D maybe TRBD1 (6 bases). Germline loops: CDR1 MNHNS, CDR2 SASEGT. The V and J ends lost 7 bases and 5 bases respectively, with 17 bases between them. The CDR3 spans 15 residues. The CDR3 loop is CASTSSRGTTGELFF. The DNA for the CDR3 is TGTGCCAGCACCTCATCCAGGGGAACTACCGGGGAGCTGTTTTTT.

The rearrangement joins TRBV25-1 to TRBJ2-1; D gene uncertain. V was clipped by 5 bases and J by 7 bases, with 18 bases between them. Germline V gene sequence: CDR1 MGHDK, CDR2 SYGVNS. The CDR3 spans 15 residues. CDR3 sequence reads: CASSPRPMGSNEQFF. The CDR3 DNA reads as TGTGCCAGCAGTCCACGCCCGATGGGTTCGAATGAGCAGTTCTTC.

This clonotype was detected ten times or more. CDR3 region: CASSQDLLTANYGYTF. Here the CDR3 DNA reads TGTGCCAGCAGCCAAGATCTGCTGACAGCAAACTATGGCTACACCTTC. The rearrangement links TRBV4-2 to TRBJ1-2, with D possibly being TRBD1 (5 bases). The V and J ends lost 0 bases and 2 bases respectively, with 13 bases between them. Germline assignment: CDR1 LGHNA and CDR2 YNFKEQ. The CDR3 sequence is 16 residues long.

This clonotype was counted a few times. This chain uses TRBV12-3 or TRBV12-4 with TRBJ1-2; possibly TRBD1 for D (6 bases). V lost 5 bases and J lost 5, with 18 bases in between. This CDR3 is 15 amino acids long. CDR3 region: CASSPPGRGHYGYTF. CDR3 in DNA: TGTGCCAGCAGTCCCCCGGGGCGGGGACATTATGGCTACACCTTC.

This clonotype was seen many times. The rearrangement links TRBV19 to TRBJ2-7, with TRBD2 as a possible D gene (5 bases). CDR1 and CDR2 from the germline V gene are LNHDA and SQIVND (reference sequence). The CDR3 covers 14 residues. Deletions cut 6 bases from V and 0 bases from J, with 12 bases between. The CDR3 sequence: CASRRTESSYEQYF. CDR3 coding DNA: TGTGCCAGTAGACGGACTGAAAGCTCCTACGAGCAGTACTTC.

This clonotype was counted only a few times. The chain couples TRBV10-3 to TRBJ2-7, with D uncertain. With 11 bases removed from V and 7 bases from J, the gap between germline ends came to 15 bases. This CDR3 comprises 11 residues. Germline CDR1 ENHRY, CDR2 SYGVKD. The CDR3 loop reads CAVRASGEQYV. The DNA for the CDR3 is TGTGCCGTCCGAGCCTCTGGGGAGCAGTACGTC.

The rearrangement joins TRBV6-2 or TRBV6-3 to TRBJ1-6, with D maybe TRBD1 (5 bases). V dropped 0 bases and J dropped 1 base, with 10 bases sitting between them. Germline CDR1 reads MNHEY; CDR2 reads SVGEGT. CDR3 length equals 17 residues. DNA for the CDR3: TGTGCCAGCAGTTACTCCCAGGGTTGGTCCTATAATTCACCCCTCCACTTT. This translates into CASSYSQGWSYNSPLHF.

This clonotype was found many times. V gene TRBV29-1 combines with J gene TRBJ1-2; 9 bases agree with TRBD1. The V gene's germline CDR1 is SQVTM and CDR2 ANQGSEA. With V trimmed by 5 bases and J by 3 bases, 7 bases remained unmatched. The CDR3 covers 14 residues. In DNA, the CDR3 is TGCAGCGTTCTCCGGGACAGGGAAGACTATGGCTACACCTTC. It encodes CSVLRDREDYGYTF. Full variable domain (rest looked up from reference TRBV29-1 and TRBJ1-2): SAVISQKPSRDICQRGTSLTIQCQVDSQVTMMFWYRQQPGQSLTLIATANQGSEATYESGFVIDKFPISRPNLTFSTLTVSNMSPEDSSIYLCSVLRDREDYGYTFGSGTRLTVV.

The chain links TRBV6-5 to TRBJ1-1, with D possibly being TRBD1 (5 bases). The CDR3 runs to 15 residues. The germline V gene encodes CDR1 MNHEY and CDR2 SVGAGI. The ends were cut back, 0 bases at V and 12 bases at J, with 20 bases in the middle. CDR3 sequence: CASSYSNLGTAITFF. In DNA, the CDR3 is TGTGCCAGCAGTTACTCGAATTTGGGGACCGCAATAACTTTCTTT.

The sample holds many counts of this clonotype. The V call is TRBV20-1, the J call TRBJ2-7; TRBD2 aligns across 9 bases. J gave up 7 bases and V 0 bases, and 10 bases lay outside the gene matches. The CDR3 has 15 residues. Germline V gene lookup returns CDR1 DFQATT and CDR2 SNEGSKA (reference sequence). This chain's CDR3 is CSARDGGGLAREQYF. In nucleotides, the CDR3 is TGCAGTGCTAGAGATGGAGGTGGACTAGCGAGAGAGCAGTACTTC.

This clonotype was seen at least ten times. This chain joins TRBV6-5 and TRBJ2-7, with TRBD2 matching 9 bases. From germline, CDR1 is MNHEY and CDR2 SVGAGI. This CDR3 spans 16 amino acids. The J segment lost 2 bases and the V segment lost 3 bases, leaving 8 bases of the junction unmatched. CDR3: CASSYGRLAVPYEQYF. The CDR3 region has the DNA TGTGCCAGCAGTTATGGGAGACTAGCGGTGCCCTACGAGCAGTACTTC.

This clonotype showed up many times. The junction departs from germline at one end; a sequencing error may be responsible. This chain links TRBV13 with TRBJ1-2; D might be TRBD1 (5 bases). Germline V gene sequence: CDR1 PRHDT, CDR2 FYEKMQ (reference sequence). The CDR3 consists of 15 residues. The CDR3 bases are TGTGCCAGCAGCGTAGGCAGGGAGGTGAACTATGGCTACACCTTC. Translation: CASSVGREVNYGYTF.

This clonotype appeared many times. The J gene is TRBJ1-6, the V gene TRBV12-3 or TRBV12-4; no definite D call. V was shortened by 3 bases and J by 9 bases, with 12 bases between the two germline ends. The CDR3 is made up of 14 amino acids. The DNA of the CDR3 is TGTGCCAGCAGTTTGGAGGGTAAAAGTTCACCCCTCCACTTT. It specifies CASSLEGKSSPLHF.

Regarding this clonotype: No conserved phenylalanine or tryptophan is present at the end of the CDR3, so a read error is the likely explanation. This chain connects TRBV20-1 to TRBJ2-7, with D perhaps TRBD2 (5 bases). The CDR3 spans 12 residues. Germline-derived CDR1 and CDR2 are DFQATT and SNEGSKA (reference sequence). V was shortened by 0 bases and J by 5 bases, with 8 bases between the two germline ends. This CDR3 is CSARDPGDEQYL. CDR3 DNA sequence: TGCAGTGCTAGAGATCCCGGGGACGAGCAGTACCTC.

This clonotype was recorded many times. The chain employs TRBV24-1 and TRBJ2-3, with D uncertain. V lost 4 bases, J lost 0 bases, and 10 bases lay in between. This CDR3 spans 15 amino acids. Germline assignment: CDR1 KGHDR and CDR2 SFDVKD. CDR3 in amino acids: CATSEAGSSTDTQYF. In DNA form, the CDR3 reads TGTGCCACCAGTGAGGCCGGGTCTAGCACAGATACGCAGTATTTT.

This rearrangement joins TRBV15 to TRBJ2-5; TRBD2 matches at 13 bases. There are 15 residues in the CDR3. CDR1 LNHNV and CDR2 YYDKDF come from the germline V gene (reference sequence). Trimming took 4 bases from V and 3 from J; bases not matched to a gene: 2. The CDR3 sequence is CATSKGLAGKETQYF. DNA for the CDR3: TGTGCCACCAGCAAGGGACTAGCGGGGAAAGAGACCCAGTACTTC.